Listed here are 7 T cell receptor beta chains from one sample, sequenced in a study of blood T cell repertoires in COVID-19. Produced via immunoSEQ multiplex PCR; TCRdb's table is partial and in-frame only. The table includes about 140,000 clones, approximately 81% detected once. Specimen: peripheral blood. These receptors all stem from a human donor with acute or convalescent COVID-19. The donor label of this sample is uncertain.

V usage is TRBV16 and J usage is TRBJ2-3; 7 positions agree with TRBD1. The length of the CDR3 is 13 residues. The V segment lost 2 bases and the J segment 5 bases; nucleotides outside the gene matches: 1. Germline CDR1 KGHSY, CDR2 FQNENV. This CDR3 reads CASSQPGGDTQYF. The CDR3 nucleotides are TGTGCCAGCAGCCAACCAGGGGGAGATACGCAGTATTTT.

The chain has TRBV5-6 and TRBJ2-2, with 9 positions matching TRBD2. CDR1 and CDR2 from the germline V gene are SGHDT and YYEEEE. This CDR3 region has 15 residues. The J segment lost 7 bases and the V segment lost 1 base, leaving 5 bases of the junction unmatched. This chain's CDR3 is CASSLIPLAGGELFF. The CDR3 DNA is TGTGCCAGCAGCTTGATTCCACTAGCGGGCGGGGAGCTGTTTTTT. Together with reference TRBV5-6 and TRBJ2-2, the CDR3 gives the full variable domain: DAGVTQSPTHLIKTRGQQVTLRCSPKSGHDTVSWYQQALGQGPQFIFQYYEEEERQRGNFPDRFSGHQFPNYSSELNVNALLLGDSALYLCASSLIPLAGGELFFGEGSRLTVL.

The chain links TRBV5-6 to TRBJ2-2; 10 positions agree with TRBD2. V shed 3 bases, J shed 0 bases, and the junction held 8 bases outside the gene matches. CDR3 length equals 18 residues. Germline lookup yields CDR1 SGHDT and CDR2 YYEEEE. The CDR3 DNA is TGTGCCAGCAGCTACAGTGGTCTAGCGGGAGCGAACACCGGGGAGCTGTTTTTT. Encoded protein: CASSYSGLAGANTGELFF.

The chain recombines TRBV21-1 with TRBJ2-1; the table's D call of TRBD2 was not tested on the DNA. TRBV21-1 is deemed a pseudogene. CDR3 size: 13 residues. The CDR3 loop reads CASSKGRDNEQFF. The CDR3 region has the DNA TGTGCCAGCAGCAAAGGCCGGGACAATGAGCAGTTCTTC.

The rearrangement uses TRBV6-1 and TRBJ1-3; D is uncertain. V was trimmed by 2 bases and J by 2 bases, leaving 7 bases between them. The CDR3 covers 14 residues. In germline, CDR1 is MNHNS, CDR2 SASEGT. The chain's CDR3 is CASSERRTGNTIYF. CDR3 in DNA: TGTGCCAGCAGTGAACGCAGGACTGGAAACACCATATATTTT.

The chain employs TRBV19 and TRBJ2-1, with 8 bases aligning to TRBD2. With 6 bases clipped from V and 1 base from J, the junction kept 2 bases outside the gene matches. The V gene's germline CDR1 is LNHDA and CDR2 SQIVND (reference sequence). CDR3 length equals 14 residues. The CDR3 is CASSGGGSYNEQFF. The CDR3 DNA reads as TGTGCCAGTAGCGGCGGGGGGTCCTACAATGAGCAGTTCTTC. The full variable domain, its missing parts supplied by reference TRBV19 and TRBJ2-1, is DGGITQSPKYLFRKEGQNVTLSCEQNLNHDAMYWYRQDPGQGLRLIYYSQIVNDFQKGDIAEGYSVSREKKESFPLTVTSAQKNPTAFYLCASSGGGSYNEQFFGPGTRLTVL.

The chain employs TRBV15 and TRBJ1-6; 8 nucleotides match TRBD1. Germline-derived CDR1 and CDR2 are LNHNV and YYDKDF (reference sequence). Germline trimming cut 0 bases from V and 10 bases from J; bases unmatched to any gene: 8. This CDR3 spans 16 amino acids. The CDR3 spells CATSRDPDRVSSPLHF. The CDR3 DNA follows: TGTGCCACCAGCAGAGATCCGGACAGGGTCTCCTCACCCCTCCACTTT.